The present TCR beta chain was sequenced within a study of T cell repertoires in cytomegalovirus infection. Each CDR3 protein gets one entry after TCRdb re-called the reads with MiXCR. The table lists approximately 120,000 distinct CDR3 sequences, more than 25% of them singletons. V was pared by 2 bases and J by 0 bases, with 3 bases of the junction left unmatched. This CDR3 contains 16 residues. Germline values: CDR1 SGHRS, CDR2 YFSETQ. This clonotype was detected only a few times. As yet, its antigen is unknown. The TCR sequence derives from a human donor in good health (CMV status not recorded). Some clones in this sample may be carry-over from other donors' samples. This chain connects TRBV5-1 to TRBJ1-1, with TRBD1 matching over 11 bases. The sequenced sample was CD8+ T cells from cultured PBMCs, obtained from culture after CMV antigen stimulation. The CDR3 nucleotides read TGCGCCAGCAGCTTCCCGGACAGGGGGCTGAACACTGAAGCTTTCTTT. Amino acids: CASSFPDRGLNTEAFF. The entire variable domain, with the rest obtained from reference TRBV5-1 and TRBJ1-1, is as follows: KAGVTQTPRYLIKTRGQQVTLSCSPISGHRSVSWYQQTPGQGLQFLFEYFSETQRNKGNFPGRFSGRQFSNSRSEMNVSTLELGDSALYLCASSFPDRGLNTEAFFGQGTRLTVV.